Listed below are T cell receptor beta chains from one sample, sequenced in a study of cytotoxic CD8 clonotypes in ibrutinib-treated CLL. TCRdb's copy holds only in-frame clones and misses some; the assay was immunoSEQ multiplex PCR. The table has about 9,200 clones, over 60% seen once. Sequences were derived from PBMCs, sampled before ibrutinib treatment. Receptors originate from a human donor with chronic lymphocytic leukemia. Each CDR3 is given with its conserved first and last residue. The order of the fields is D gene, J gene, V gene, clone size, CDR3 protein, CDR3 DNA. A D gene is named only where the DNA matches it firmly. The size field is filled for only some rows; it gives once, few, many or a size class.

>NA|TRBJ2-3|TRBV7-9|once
CASSLARGSTDTQYF
TGTGCCAGCAGCTTAGCCCGGGGTAGCACAGATACGCAGTATTTT
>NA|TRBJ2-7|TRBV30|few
CAWSLGVSEQYF
TGTGCCTGGTCACTAGGGGTGAGCGAGCAGTACTTC
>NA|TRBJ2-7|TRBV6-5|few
CASSYSSTGVTYEQYF
TGTGCCAGCAGTTACTCCTCCACCGGGGTTACCTACGAGCAGTACTTC
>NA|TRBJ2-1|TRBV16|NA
CASSQSRGGHNEQFF
TGTGCCAGCAGCCAATCCAGGGGGGGCCACAATGAGCAGTTCTTC
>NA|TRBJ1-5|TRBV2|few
CASRSSLNQPQHF
TGTGCCAGCAGAAGCAGTCTCAATCAGCCCCAGCATTTT
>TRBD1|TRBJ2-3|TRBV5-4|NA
CASSLGRQGEDTQYF
TGTGCCAGCAGCCTTGGACGGCAGGGGGAGGATACGCAGTATTTT
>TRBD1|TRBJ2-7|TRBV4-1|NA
CASSLHRGFYEQYF
TGCGCCAGCAGCCTCCACAGGGGGTTCTACGAGCAGTACTTC
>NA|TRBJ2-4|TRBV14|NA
CASSQDRNWAKNIQYF
TGTGCCAGCAGCCAAGACAGGAATTGGGCCAAAAACATTCAGTACTTC
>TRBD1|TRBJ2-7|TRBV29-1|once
CSVEPQGAIREQYF
TGCAGCGTTGAGCCACAGGGGGCAATTCGCGAGCAGTACTTC
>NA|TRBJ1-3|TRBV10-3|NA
CAISESAQGPSGNTIYF
TGTGCCATCAGTGAGTCCGCCCAGGGGCCGTCTGGAAACACCATATATTTT
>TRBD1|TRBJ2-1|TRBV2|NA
CASSGIRGQMLIANEQFF
TGTGCCAGCAGTGGAATCAGGGGGCAGATGCTTATTGCCAATGAGCAGTTCTTC
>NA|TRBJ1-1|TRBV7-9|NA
CASSLSWEGEAFF
TGTGCCAGCAGCTTATCCTGGGAGGGGGAAGCTTTCTTT
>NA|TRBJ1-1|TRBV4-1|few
CASSQDFQGITEAFF
TGCGCCAGCAGCCAAGATTTTCAGGGTATCACTGAAGCTTTCTTT
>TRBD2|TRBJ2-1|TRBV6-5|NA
CASSSEGLASYNEQFF
TGTGCCAGCAGTTCCGAGGGACTAGCGTCCTACAATGAGCAGTTCTTC
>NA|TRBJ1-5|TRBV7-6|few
CASSLGPAGSNQPQHF
TGTGCCAGCAGCTTAGGGCCCGCCGGGAGCAATCAGCCCCAGCATTTT
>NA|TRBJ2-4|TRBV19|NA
CASSPDSGYGDIQYF
TGTGCCAGTAGCCCTGACAGTGGGTATGGGGACATTCAGTACTTC
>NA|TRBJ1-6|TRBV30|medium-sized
CAWSVRPRVHRRPLHF
TGTGCCTGGAGTGTACGGCCCAGGGTCCACAGGCGACCCCTCCACTTT
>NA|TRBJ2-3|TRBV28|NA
CVGPRGTDTQYF
TGTGTCGGGCCCCGGGGCACAGATACGCAGTATTTT
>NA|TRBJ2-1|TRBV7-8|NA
CASSSRYEQFF
TGTGCCAGCAGCTCCCGCTATGAGCAGTTCTTC
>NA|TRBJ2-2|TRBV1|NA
CTSSQDWGTGELFF
TGCACCAGCAGCCAAGATTGGGGCACCGGGGAGCTGTTTTTT
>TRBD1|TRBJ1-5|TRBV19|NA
CASSVDRGGQPQHF
TGTGCCAGTAGTGTGGACAGGGGAGGTCAGCCCCAGCATTTT
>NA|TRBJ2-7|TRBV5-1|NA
CASSLRGYEQYF
TGCGCCAGCAGCTTGCGGGGCTACGAGCAGTACTTC
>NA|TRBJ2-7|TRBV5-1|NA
CASSLGSLPPYEQYF
TGCGCCAGCAGCTTGGGCTCACTCCCTCCCTACGAGCAGTACTTC
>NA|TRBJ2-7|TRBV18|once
CASSLSGVAEQYF
TGTGCCAGCTCCCTGTCTGGGGTTGCCGAGCAGTACTTC
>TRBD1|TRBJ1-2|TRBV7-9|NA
CASSLGGTAFSANYGYTF
TGTGCCAGCAGCTTAGGAGGGACAGCCTTCTCTGCTAACTATGGCTACACCTTC
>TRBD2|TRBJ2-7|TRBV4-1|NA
CASSQAPGGIYEQYF
TGCGCCAGCAGCCAAGCTCCGGGAGGGATCTACGAGCAGTACTTC
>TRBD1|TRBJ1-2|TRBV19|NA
CASSTKGTGLLGYGYTF
TGTGCCAGTAGTACAAAAGGGACAGGGCTTTTGGGTTATGGCTACACCTTC
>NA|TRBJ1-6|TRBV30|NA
CAWTSSGVYNSPLHF
TGTGCCTGGACCTCCTCAGGGGTATATAATTCACCCCTCCACTTT
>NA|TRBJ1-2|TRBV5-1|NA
CASSLGPAGGYTF
TGCGCCAGCAGCTTGGGACCCGCGGGTGGCTACACCTTC
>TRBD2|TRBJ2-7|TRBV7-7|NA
CASSLEAGGVFKQYF
TGTGCTAGCAGCTTAGAGGCGGGAGGGGTCTTCAAGCAGTACTTC
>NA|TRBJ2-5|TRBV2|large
CASSELDQETQYF
TGTGCCAGCAGTGAACTAGATCAAGAGACCCAGTACTTC
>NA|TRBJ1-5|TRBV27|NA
CASSFMSNQPQHF
TGTGCCAGCAGTTTTATGAGCAATCAGCCCCAGCATTTT
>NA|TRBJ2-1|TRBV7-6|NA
CASSPINEQFF
TGTGCCAGCAGCCCTATCAATGAGCAGTTCTTC
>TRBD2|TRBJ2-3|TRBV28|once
CASIPLGLAGRTDTQYF
TGTGCCAGCATCCCACTCGGACTAGCGGGGCGCACAGATACGCAGTATTTT
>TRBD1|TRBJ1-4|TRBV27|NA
CASSLAGDSGEKLFF
TGTGCCAGCAGTCTAGCGGGGGACAGTGGGGAAAAACTGTTTTTT
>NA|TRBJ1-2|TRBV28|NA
CASSTPYGYTF
TGTGCCAGCAGTACCCCCTATGGCTACACCTTC
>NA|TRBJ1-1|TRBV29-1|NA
CSAYTNTEAFF
TGCAGCGCTTATACGAACACTGAAGCTTTCTTT
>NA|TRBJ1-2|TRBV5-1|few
CASSLAPGGGDGYTF
TGCGCCAGCAGCTTGGCCCCCGGGGGGGGAGATGGCTACACCTTC
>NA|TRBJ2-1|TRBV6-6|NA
CASSRDLWYNEQFF
TGTGCCAGCTCCCGGGACTTGTGGTACAATGAGCAGTTCTTC
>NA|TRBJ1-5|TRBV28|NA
CASSSEIPPLQHF
TGTGCCAGCAGCTCAGAGATTCCCCCGCTCCAGCATTTT
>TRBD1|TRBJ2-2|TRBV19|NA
CASSIIGTGGTGELFF
TGTGCCAGTAGTATAATCGGGACAGGGGGAACCGGGGAGCTGTTTTTT
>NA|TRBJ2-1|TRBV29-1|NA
CSASRGADEQFF
TGCAGCGCCTCCAGGGGGGCCGATGAGCAGTTCTTC
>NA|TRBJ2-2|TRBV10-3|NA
CAIRASSGNTGELFF
TGTGCCATCAGGGCCAGTAGTGGGAACACCGGGGAGCTGTTTTTT
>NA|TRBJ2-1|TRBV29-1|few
CSVKRAGTKHNEQFF
TGCAGCGTCAAGCGAGCGGGGACAAAACACAATGAGCAGTTCTTC
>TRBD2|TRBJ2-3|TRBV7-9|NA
CAGRGRATDTQYF
TGTGCCGGGAGGGGTAGAGCCACAGATACGCAGTATTTT
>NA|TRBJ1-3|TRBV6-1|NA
CASSLMGDEGNTIYF
TGTGCCAGCAGTTTAATGGGGGACGAGGGAAACACCATATATTTT
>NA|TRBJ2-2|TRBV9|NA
CASSVESQDGPLGGELFF
TGTGCCAGCAGCGTAGAGTCCCAGGATGGACCGCTCGGCGGGGAGCTGTTTTTT
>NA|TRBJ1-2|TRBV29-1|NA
CSVEVQGWGVGYGYTF
TGCAGCGTTGAAGTGCAGGGATGGGGAGTGGGCTATGGCTACACCTTC
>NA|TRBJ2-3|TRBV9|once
CASSVEPHPPKPPGPPPDTQYF
TGTGCCAGCAGCGTAGAGCCCCACCCTCCCAAACCACCCGGGCCACCCCCAGATACGCAGTATTTT
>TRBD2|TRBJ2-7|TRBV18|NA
CASSPLAGLSYEQYF
TGTGCCAGCTCACCGCTAGCGGGCCTTTCCTACGAGCAGTACTTC
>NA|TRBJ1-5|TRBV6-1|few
CASSDAPQPQHF
TGTGCCAGCAGCGACGCGCCTCAGCCCCAGCATTTT
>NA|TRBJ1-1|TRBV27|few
CASCRTRGSNTEAFF
TGTGCCAGCTGCAGGACTAGGGGGTCGAACACTGAAGCTTTCTTT
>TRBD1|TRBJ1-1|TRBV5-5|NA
CASSLTGDTEAFF
TGTGCCAGCAGTTTAACAGGGGACACTGAAGCTTTCTTT
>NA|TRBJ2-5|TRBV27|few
CASSPQGIPETQYF
TGTGCCAGCAGTCCCCAGGGGATCCCAGAGACCCAGTACTTC